The count of the clone carrying this T cell receptor beta chain is one. Looked up from germline, CDR1 is MNHEY and CDR2 is SVGAGI. This CDR3 has 14 amino acids. V was pared by 8 bases and J by 2 bases, with 3 bases of the junction left unmatched. These data originate in a study of blood T cell repertoires in COVID-19. Assay used: immunoSEQ multiplex PCR; TCRdb lists only in-frame clones, some missing. The sample consists of approximately 60,000 clones, 60% to 85% of them appearing once. The V gene is TRBV6-5, the J gene TRBJ2-2, with TRBD1 matching over 9 bases. This clonotype was sampled from a man in his fifties or sixties with acute or convalescent COVID-19. The material sequenced was peripheral blood. CDR3 in amino acids: CASRDRVNTGELFF. In nucleotides, the CDR3 is TGTGCCAGCCGGGACAGGGTCAACACCGGGGAGCTGTTTTTT.